The 21 T cell receptor beta chains given below trace back to one sample, sequenced in a study of blood T cell repertoires in COVID-19. Sequencing used immunoSEQ multiplex PCR; TCRdb keeps in-frame clones, though not all of them. Among 300,000 to 450,000 clones listed, approximately 92% were seen once. The specimen sequenced was PBMCs or T cells enriched from blood (not recorded which). The origin of the receptors is a man aged 18 to 35 who had recovered from COVID-19.

The CDR3 bases are TGTGCCAGCAACCCTCCAGGACTAGCGGGATTCTACAATGAGCAGTTCTTC. The encoded protein is CASNPPGLAGFYNEQFF. The rearrangement uses TRBV7-2 and TRBJ2-1, with 12 nucleotides matching TRBD2. J lost 3 bases, V lost 7 bases, and 10 bases had no gene match. The CDR3 totals 17 residues. The germline gives CDR1 SGHTA, CDR2 FQGNSA.

This clone appeared a few times. The chain uses TRBV5-4 and TRBJ1-2, with 9 positions matching TRBD1. Germline V CDR1 and CDR2: SGHNT, YYREEE (reference sequence). Trimming removed 4 bases from V and 6 bases from J; junction bases left unmatched: 7. The CDR3 is 14 amino acids. DNA for the CDR3: TGTGCCAGCAGCCCGGACAGGGGCCTAGATGGCTACACCTTC. It codes for CASSPDRGLDGYTF.

This clone occurred a few times. The chain is built from TRBV19 and TRBJ2-7; maybe TRBD1 (6 bases). Trimming took 4 bases from V and 2 from J, leaving 15 bases between them. The length of the CDR3 is 15 residues. Per the germline V gene, CDR1 is LNHDA and CDR2 is SQIVND (reference sequence). The CDR3 spells CASSTHRDMTYEQYF. The CDR3, as DNA: TGTGCCAGTAGTACCCACAGGGATATGACCTACGAGCAGTACTTC.

The chain carries TRBV4-1 and TRBJ1-6, with D tentatively TRBD1 (5 bases). V lost 2 bases and J 5 bases, leaving 16 bases between the germline ends. Germline CDR1 and CDR2: MGHRA and YSYEKL. The CDR3 totals 17 residues. The DNA for the CDR3 is TGCGCCAGCAGCCAATCCCCCCCGGGGGGAGATAATTCACCCCTCCACTTT. Its translation: CASSQSPPGGDNSPLHF.

The rearrangement links TRBV6-5 to TRBJ1-2; the D gene is possibly TRBD1 (6 bases). The germline gives CDR1 MNHEY, CDR2 SVGAGI. Trimming took off 6 bases at V and 8 bases at J, with 19 bases between the two ends. The CDR3 has 14 residues. This chain's CDR3 is CASRANDRPGGYTF. CDR3 nucleotides: TGTGCCAGCAGAGCTAACGACAGGCCTGGGGGCTACACCTTC.

The J gene is TRBJ2-7, the V gene TRBV4-1; 7 bases line up with TRBD2. The CDR3 covers 14 residues. Germline V gene sequence: CDR1 MGHRA, CDR2 YSYEKL. Germline trimming cut 1 base from V and 4 bases from J; bases unmatched to any gene: 4. The CDR3: CASSQVHSGYEQYF. The CDR3 DNA is TGCGCCAGCAGCCAAGTCCATAGCGGGTACGAGCAGTACTTC.

This chain joins TRBV6-6 and TRBJ1-1, with D possibly matching TRBD1 (5 bases). Trimming shortened V by 2 bases and J by 5 bases, and 12 bases separated the two germline ends. The CDR3 length is 14 residues. Germline V CDR1 and CDR2: MNHNY, SVGAGI (reference sequence). The CDR3 loop is CASSYGKGRTEAFF. Written as DNA, the CDR3 is TGTGCCAGCAGTTACGGGAAGGGGAGGACTGAAGCTTTCTTT.

The V call is TRBV7-8, the J call TRBJ2-5; D gene ambiguous. Germline V CDR1 and CDR2: SGHVS, FQNEAQ. Trimming stripped 6 bases from V and 5 bases from J, with 13 bases between. This CDR3 spans 13 amino acids. The CDR3 DNA is TGTGCCAGCAGTTTCAACCCGAGGGAGACCCAGTACTTC. Translated, it gives CASSFNPRETQYF.

This clone was picked up one time. This rearrangement joins TRBV19 to TRBJ1-5; 7 bases are a match to TRBD1. The ends lost 4 bases at V and 3 bases at J; junction bases unmatched: 15. Germline values: CDR1 LNHDA, CDR2 SQIVND (reference sequence). The CDR3 has 18 residues. CDR3 residues: CASSKNGRRQGPNQPQHF. Here the CDR3 DNA reads TGTGCCAGTAGTAAAAATGGGAGGCGACAGGGCCCCAATCAGCCCCAGCATTTT.

The CDR3 loop reads CASSQEIGTGFMNTEAFF. The CDR3 DNA reads TGCGCCAGCAGCCAAGAGATAGGGACAGGTTTCATGAACACTGAAGCTTTCTTT. V usage is TRBV4-1 and J usage is TRBJ1-1, with TRBD1 identical over 8 bases. CDR1 and CDR2 (germline): MGHRA, YSYEKL. CDR3 length equals 18 residues. Unmatched junction bases numbered 9, after V lost 0 bases and J lost 0 bases.

This chain uses TRBV27 with TRBJ2-7, with 7 bases lining up with TRBD1. From germline, CDR1 is MNHEY and CDR2 SMNVEV (reference sequence). Losses at the gene ends were 5 bases for V and 5 bases for J; bases not matched to a gene: 3. This CDR3 region has 12 residues. The CDR3 DNA follows: TGTGCCAGCAGTCCGGGGACAGACGAGCAGTACTTC. As protein: CASSPGTDEQYF.

The chain carries TRBV7-2 and TRBJ2-1, with 11 positions matching TRBD1. Germline CDR1 is SGHTA and CDR2 is FQGNSA. V lost 11 bases and J lost 4; bases outside the gene matches: 4. CDR3 size: 13 residues. The CDR3 nucleotides are TGTGCCTCCGGACAGGGGGCGTACAATGAGCAGTTCTTC. This codes for CASGQGAYNEQFF.

The chain combines TRBV12-5 with TRBJ1-3, with D maybe TRBD1 (6 bases). Germline V gene data show CDR1 as LGHNT and CDR2 as FRNRAP. V lost 6 bases to trimming and J lost 3 bases, with 15 bases between them. The CDR3 is 15 amino acids. The CDR3 nucleotides read TGTGCTAGTGGCCCTTCAACAGGGAGTGGAAACACCATATATTTT. Protein sequence: CASGPSTGSGNTIYF.

The rearrangement uses TRBV7-9 and TRBJ2-1; TRBD1 matches 7 bases. Per the germline V gene, CDR1 is SEHNR and CDR2 is FQNEAQ (reference sequence). This CDR3 region has 15 residues. The junction had 8 bases not matched to a gene; V was cut back by 1 base and J by 8 bases. Here the CDR3 DNA reads TGTGCCAGCAGCTTAGAGGGGGCTATTCGACATGAGCAGTTCTTC. Translation: CASSLEGAIRHEQFF.

CDR3 sequence reads: CASSSFGTGTQYF. The CDR3 DNA is TGTGCCAGCAGCTCCTTTGGAACGGGTACGCAGTATTTT. The rearrangement uses TRBV11-2 and TRBJ2-3; D not certain. CDR1 and CDR2 from the germline V gene are SGHAT and FQNNGV. The V end lost 4 bases, the J end lost 8 bases, and 13 bases lay between the germline ends. This CDR3 has 13 amino acids.

The chain is built from TRBV29-1 and TRBJ1-2, with D maybe TRBD1 (6 bases). Germline assignment: CDR1 SQVTM and CDR2 ANQGSEA. The V gene lost 2 bases and the J gene lost 6 bases, with 13 bases spanning the gap. The CDR3 contains 13 residues. CDR3 nucleotides: TGCAGCGTTGAAACGGGGGGCGGAAATGGCTACACCTTC. Translating it yields CSVETGGGNGYTF. The full variable domain, its missing parts supplied by reference TRBV29-1 and TRBJ1-2, is SAVISQKPSRDICQRGTSLTIQCQVDSQVTMMFWYRQQPGQSLTLIATANQGSEATYESGFVIDKFPISRPNLTFSTLTVSNMSPEDSSIYLCSVETGGGNGYTFGSGTRLTVV.

The chain is built from TRBV6-5 and TRBJ1-1; D is undetermined. The CDR3 has 14 amino acids. CDR1 and CDR2 (germline): MNHEY, SVGAGI. Deletions cut 8 bases from V and 3 bases from J, with 16 bases between. CDR3 nucleotides: TGTGCCAGCGTCCATACAGTCCCCCACACTGAAGCTTTCTTT. Protein sequence: CASVHTVPHTEAFF.

CDR3 in amino acids: CASSLEGGQGNSPLHF. In nucleotides, the CDR3 is TGCGCCAGCAGCTTGGAAGGAGGCCAGGGGAATTCACCCCTCCACTTT. This rearrangement joins TRBV5-1 to TRBJ1-6; weak D call: TRBD1 (6 bases). V was clipped by 0 bases and J by 7 bases, with 14 bases between them. Germline V gene sequence: CDR1 SGHRS, CDR2 YFSETQ. The CDR3 covers 16 residues. Full variable domain (rest looked up from reference TRBV5-1 and TRBJ1-6): KAGVTQTPRYLIKTRGQQVTLSCSPISGHRSVSWYQQTPGQGLQFLFEYFSETQRNKGNFPGRFSGRQFSNSRSEMNVSTLELGDSALYLCASSLEGGQGNSPLHFGNGTRLTVT.

The chain joins TRBV10-3 to TRBJ2-1; D unclear. Germline assignment: CDR1 ENHRY and CDR2 SYGVKD. The CDR3 has 19 residues. V was clipped by 0 bases and J by 12 bases, with 30 bases between them. The CDR3 DNA follows: TGTGCCATCAGTGAGTCGACACCGTTGACACCAAGAAAGTCCTTCGTGCAGTTCTTC. This codes for CAISESTPLTPRKSFVQFF.

The chain uses TRBV27 and TRBJ2-1; TRBD1 might be the D (6 bases). Germline values: CDR1 MNHEY, CDR2 SMNVEV (reference sequence). V dropped 2 bases and J dropped 9 bases, with 14 bases sitting between them. This CDR3 has 14 residues. The CDR3 spells CASSLGVRGSEQFF. CDR3 nucleotides: TGTGCCAGCAGTTTAGGGGTCAGGGGATCTGAGCAGTTCTTC.

The chain combines TRBV27 with TRBJ1-1; maybe TRBD1 (5 bases). The CDR3 length is 12 residues. V was cut by 5 bases and J by 7 bases, with 11 bases left in between. CDR1 and CDR2 from the germline V gene are MNHEY and SMNVEV (reference sequence). The CDR3, as DNA: TGTGCCAGCAGTAACGCGGGACGTGAAGCTTTCTTT. Protein: CASSNAGREAFF.